This T cell receptor beta chain was sequenced in a study of neurological immune-mediated disorders. MiXCR, applied by TCRdb to the 5' RACE reads, yields one record per CDR3 protein. The table records roughly 88,000 distinct CDR3 sequences, around 3.6% of them present only once. This clonotype was observed many times. Germline V CDR1 and CDR2: SGHKS, YYEKEE (reference sequence). CDR3 length equals 15 residues. V shed 4 bases and J 0 bases; nucleotides not matched to a gene: 6. This chain links TRBV5-5 with TRBJ1-2; 7 positions agree with TRBD1. The sequenced sample consisted of PBMCs. The clonotype comes from a woman aged 50 to 60 with multiple sclerosis. This CDR3 reads CASSPTGNPNYGYTF. CDR3 coding DNA: TGTGCCAGCAGCCCGACAGGGAACCCTAACTATGGCTACACCTTC.